This T cell receptor beta chain stems from a study of CD8+ T cells in alopecia areata. Study-level results: Clonality in lesional scalp, especially alopecia totalis/universalis, exceeded that of normal scalp.

This clone appeared a few times. What it binds is unknown. Treatment specified: oral pan-JAK inhibitor, 5-10 mg twice daily. A FACSAria was used to sort CD4+ and CD8+ T cells. These cells came from PBMCs. The CDR3 contains 15 residues. With 2 bases clipped from V and 4 bases from J, the junction kept 2 bases outside the gene matches. Per germline, CDR1 WSHSY and CDR2 SAAADI. Investigators isolated RNA and reverse transcribed it into cDNA to act as the sequencing template. Method: immunoSEQ multiplex PCR; TCRdb's copy keeps in-frame clones and lacks some. The sample yields 150,000 to 200,000 clones, around three fifths seen once.

The chain combines TRBV10-2 with TRBJ2-2; 9 bases match TRBD1. The sample here was CD4+ T cells sorted from blood, taken at week 24, from a patient treated with tofacitinib. This receptor was taken from a human donor with alopecia areata. This chain's CDR3 is CASSERQGVTGELFF. In DNA, the CDR3 is TGCGCCAGCAGTGAGCGACAGGGGGTCACCGGGGAGCTGTTTTTT.